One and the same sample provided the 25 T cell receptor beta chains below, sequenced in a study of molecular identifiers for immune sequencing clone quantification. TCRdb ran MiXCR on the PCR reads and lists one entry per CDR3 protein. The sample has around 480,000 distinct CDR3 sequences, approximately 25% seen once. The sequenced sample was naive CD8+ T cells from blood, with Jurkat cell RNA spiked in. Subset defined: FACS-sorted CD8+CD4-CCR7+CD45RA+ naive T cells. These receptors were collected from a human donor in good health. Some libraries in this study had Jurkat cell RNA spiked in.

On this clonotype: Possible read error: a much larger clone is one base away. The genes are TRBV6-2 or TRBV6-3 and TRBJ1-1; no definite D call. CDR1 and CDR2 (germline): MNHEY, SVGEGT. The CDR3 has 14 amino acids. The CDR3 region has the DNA TGTGCCGGCAGTTACGAGCCTACAAACACTGAAGCTTTCTTT. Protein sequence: CAGSYEPTNTEAFF.

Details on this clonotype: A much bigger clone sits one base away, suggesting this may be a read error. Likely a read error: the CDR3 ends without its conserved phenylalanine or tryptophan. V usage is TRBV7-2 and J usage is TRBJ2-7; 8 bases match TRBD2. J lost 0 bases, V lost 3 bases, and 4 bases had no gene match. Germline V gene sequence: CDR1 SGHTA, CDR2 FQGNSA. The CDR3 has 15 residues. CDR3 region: CASSFEAGVSYEQYI. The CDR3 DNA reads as TGTGCCAGCAGCTTCGAAGCGGGGGTCTCCTACGAGCAGTACATC.

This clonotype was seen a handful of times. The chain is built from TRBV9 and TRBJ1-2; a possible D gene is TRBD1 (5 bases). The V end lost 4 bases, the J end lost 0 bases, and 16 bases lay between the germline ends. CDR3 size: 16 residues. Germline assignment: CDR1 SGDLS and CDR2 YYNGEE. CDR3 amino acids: CASSSRDRLANYGYTF. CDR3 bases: TGTGCCAGCAGCTCACGGGACCGATTAGCTAACTATGGCTACACCTTC.

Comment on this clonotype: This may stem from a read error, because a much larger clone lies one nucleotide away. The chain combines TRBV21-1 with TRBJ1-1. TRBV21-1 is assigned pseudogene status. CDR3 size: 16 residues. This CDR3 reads CAGSKVEKELNTEAFF. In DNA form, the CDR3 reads TGTGCCGGCAGCAAAGTGGAAAAGGAGCTGAACACTGAAGCTTTCTTT.

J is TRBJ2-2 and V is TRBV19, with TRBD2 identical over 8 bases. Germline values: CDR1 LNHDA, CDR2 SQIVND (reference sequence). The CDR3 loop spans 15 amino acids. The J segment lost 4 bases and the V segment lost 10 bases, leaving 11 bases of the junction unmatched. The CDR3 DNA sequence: TGTGCCACCTCAACCGGGACTAGATCCACCGGGGAGCTGTTTTTT. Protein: CATSTGTRSTGELFF.

CDR3 amino acids: CASRSRGAGETQYF. CDR3 in DNA: TGTGCCAGCAGGTCGCGGGGGGCTGGAGAGACCCAGTACTTC. This chain connects TRBV13 to TRBJ2-5; TRBD2 matches 8 bases. Germline V CDR1 and CDR2: PRHDT, FYEKMQ (reference sequence). J gave up 4 bases and V 6 bases, and 7 bases lay outside the gene matches. The CDR3 has 14 amino acids.

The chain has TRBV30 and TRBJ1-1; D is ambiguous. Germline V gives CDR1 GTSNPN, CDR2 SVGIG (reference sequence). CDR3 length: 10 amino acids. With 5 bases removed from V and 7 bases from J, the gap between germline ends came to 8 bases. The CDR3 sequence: CAWGRVEAFF. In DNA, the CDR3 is TGTGCCTGGGGCCGGGTTGAAGCTTTCTTT. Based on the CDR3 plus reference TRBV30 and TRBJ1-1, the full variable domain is SQTIHQWPATLVQPVGSPLSLECTVEGTSNPNLYWYRQAAGRGLQLLFYSVGIGQISSEVPQNLSASRPQDRQFILSSKKLLLSDSGFYLCAWGRVEAFFGQGTRLTVV.

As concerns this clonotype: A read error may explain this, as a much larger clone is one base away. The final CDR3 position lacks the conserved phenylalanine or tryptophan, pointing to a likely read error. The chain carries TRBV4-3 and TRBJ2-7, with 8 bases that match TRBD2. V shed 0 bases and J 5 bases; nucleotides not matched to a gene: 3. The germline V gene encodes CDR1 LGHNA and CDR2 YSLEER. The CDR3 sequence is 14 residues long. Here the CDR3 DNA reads TGCGCCAGCAGCCAAGAGCGGGAGGCCCACGAGCAGTACATC. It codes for CASSQEREAHEQYI.

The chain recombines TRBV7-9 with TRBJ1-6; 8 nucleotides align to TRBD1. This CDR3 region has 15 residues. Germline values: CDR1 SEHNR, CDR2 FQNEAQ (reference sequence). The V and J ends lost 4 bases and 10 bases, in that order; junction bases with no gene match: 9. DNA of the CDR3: TGTGCCAGCAGCTCCCCGGACAGGGTTTTGTCACCCCTCCACTTT. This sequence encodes CASSSPDRVLSPLHF.

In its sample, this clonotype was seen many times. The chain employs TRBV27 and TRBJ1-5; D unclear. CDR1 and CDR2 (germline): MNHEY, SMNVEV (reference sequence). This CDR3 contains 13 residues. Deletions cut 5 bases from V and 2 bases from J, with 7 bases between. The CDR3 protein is CASSPRGNQPQHF. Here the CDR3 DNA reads TGTGCCAGCAGTCCGAGAGGCAATCAGCCCCAGCATTTT.

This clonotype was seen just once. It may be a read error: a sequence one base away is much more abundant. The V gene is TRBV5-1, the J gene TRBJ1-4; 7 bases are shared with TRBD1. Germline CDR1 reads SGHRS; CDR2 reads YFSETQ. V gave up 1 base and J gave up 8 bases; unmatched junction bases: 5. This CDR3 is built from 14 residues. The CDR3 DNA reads TGCGCCAGCAGCTTGCGGCAGGGGGACGAAAAACTGTTTTTT. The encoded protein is CASSLRQGDEKLFF.

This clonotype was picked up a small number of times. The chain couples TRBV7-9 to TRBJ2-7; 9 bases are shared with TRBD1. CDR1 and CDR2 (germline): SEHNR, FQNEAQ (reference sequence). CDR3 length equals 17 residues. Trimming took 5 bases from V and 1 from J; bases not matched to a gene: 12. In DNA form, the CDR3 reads TGTGCCAGCAGCGGCCCAGGACAGGGGAAACCGTCCTACGAGCAGTACTTC. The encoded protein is CASSGPGQGKPSYEQYF. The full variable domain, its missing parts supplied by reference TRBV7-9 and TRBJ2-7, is DTGVSQNPRHKITKRGQNVTFRCDPISEHNRLYWYRQTLGQGPEFLTYFQNEAQLEKSRLLSDRFSAERPKGSFSTLEIQRTEQGDSAMYLCASSGPGQGKPSYEQYFGPGTRLTVT.

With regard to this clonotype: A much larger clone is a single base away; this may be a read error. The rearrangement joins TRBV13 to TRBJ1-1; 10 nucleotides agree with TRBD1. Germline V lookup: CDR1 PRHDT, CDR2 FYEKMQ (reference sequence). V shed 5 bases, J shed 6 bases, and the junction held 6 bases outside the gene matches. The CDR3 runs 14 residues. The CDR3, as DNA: TGTGCCAGCAGCCCCGGGACAGGGGCTTCTGAAGCTTTCTTT. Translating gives CASSPGTGASEAFF.

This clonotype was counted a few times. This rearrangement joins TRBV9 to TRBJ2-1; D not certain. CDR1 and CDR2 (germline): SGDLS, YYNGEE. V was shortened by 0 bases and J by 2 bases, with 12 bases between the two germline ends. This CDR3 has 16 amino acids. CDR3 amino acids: CASSVDTYPTYNEQFF. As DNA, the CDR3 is TGTGCCAGCAGCGTAGACACCTACCCGACCTACAATGAGCAGTTCTTC.

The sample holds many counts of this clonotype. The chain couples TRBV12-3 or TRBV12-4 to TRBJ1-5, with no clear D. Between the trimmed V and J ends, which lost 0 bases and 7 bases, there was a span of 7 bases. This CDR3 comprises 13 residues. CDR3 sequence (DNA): TGTGCCAGCAGTTTAGCAGGGCTGCAGCCCCAGCATTTT. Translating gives CASSLAGLQPQHF.

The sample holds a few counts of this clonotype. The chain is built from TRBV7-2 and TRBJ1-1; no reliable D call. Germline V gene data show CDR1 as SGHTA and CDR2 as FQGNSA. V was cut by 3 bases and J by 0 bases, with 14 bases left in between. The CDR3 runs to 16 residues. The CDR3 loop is CASSFLNVEMNTEAFF. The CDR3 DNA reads TGTGCCAGCAGCTTTCTCAACGTTGAGATGAACACTGAAGCTTTCTTT. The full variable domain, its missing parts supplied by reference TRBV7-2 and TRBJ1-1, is GAGVSQSPSNKVTEKGKDVELRCDPISGHTALYWYRQSLGQGLEFLIYFQGNSAPDKSGLPSDRFSAERTGGSVSTLTIQRTQQEDSAVYLCASSFLNVEMNTEAFFGQGTRLTVV.

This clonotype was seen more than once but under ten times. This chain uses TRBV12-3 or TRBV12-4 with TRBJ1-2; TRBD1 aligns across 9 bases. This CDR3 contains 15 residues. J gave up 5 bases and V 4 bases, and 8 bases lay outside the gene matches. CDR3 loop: CASSWDRVTPYGYTF. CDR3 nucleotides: TGTGCCAGCAGTTGGGACAGGGTAACCCCTTATGGCTACACCTTC.

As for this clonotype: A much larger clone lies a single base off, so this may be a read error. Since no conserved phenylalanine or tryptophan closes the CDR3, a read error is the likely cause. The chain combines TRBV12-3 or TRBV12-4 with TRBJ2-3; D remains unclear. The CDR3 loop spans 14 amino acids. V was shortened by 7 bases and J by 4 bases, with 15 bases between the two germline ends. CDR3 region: CASIHTDLPDTQYL. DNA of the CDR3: TGTGCCAGCATTCATACTGATCTGCCAGATACGCAGTATTTA.

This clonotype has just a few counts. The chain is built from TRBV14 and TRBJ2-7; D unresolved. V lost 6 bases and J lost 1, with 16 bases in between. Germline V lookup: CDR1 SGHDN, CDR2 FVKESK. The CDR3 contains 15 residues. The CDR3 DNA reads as TGTGCCAGCAGTCCTGACTCCGGCGTTTCCTACGAGCAGTACTTC. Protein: CASSPDSGVSYEQYF.

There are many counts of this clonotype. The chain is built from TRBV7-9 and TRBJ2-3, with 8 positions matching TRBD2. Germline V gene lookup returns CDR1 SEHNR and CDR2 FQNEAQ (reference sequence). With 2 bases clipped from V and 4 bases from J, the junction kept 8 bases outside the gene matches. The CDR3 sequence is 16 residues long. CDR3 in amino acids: CASSLHAGGGADTQYF. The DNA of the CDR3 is TGTGCCAGCAGCTTACACGCGGGAGGTGGTGCAGATACGCAGTATTTT.

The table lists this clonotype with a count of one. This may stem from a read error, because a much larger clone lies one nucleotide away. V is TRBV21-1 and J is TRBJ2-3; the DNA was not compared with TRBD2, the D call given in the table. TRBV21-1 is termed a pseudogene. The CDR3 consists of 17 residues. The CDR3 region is CASSASGLAVATDTQYF. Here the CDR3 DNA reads TGTGCCAGCAGCGCATCGGGACTAGCGGTTGCCACAGATACGCAGTATTTT.

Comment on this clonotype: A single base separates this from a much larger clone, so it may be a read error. The CDR3 DNA sequence: TGTGCCACCAGCAGCGCCCCGGGCCACCTTGGCGGCCATAAGAGGCCCCGGCATTTT. This encodes CATSSAPGHLGGHKRPRHF. V usage is TRBV15 and J usage is TRBJ1-5, with unresolved D. The CDR3 spans 19 residues. CDR1 is LNHNV, CDR2 YYDKDF, per germline (reference sequence). Variable domain in full (rest from reference TRBV15 and TRBJ1-5): DAMVIQNPRYQVTQFGKPVTLSCSQTLNHNVMYWYQQKSSQAPKLLFHYYDKDFNNEADTPDNFQSRRPNTSFCFLDIRSPGLGDTAMYLCATSSAPGHLGGHKRPRHFGDGTRLSIL.

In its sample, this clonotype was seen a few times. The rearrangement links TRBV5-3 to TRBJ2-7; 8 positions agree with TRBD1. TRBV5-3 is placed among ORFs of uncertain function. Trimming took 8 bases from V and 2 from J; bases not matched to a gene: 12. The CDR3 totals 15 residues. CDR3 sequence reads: CASSPGQGSPYEQYF. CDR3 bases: TGTGCCAGCAGCCCCGGACAGGGTAGTCCCTACGAGCAGTACTTC.

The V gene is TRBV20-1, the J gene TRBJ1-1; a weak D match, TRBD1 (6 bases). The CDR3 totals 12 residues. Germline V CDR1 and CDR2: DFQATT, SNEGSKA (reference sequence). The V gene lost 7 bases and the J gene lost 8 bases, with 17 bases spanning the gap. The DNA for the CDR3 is TGCAGTGTTAGGGAGACAGGCGTAGAAGCTTTCTTT. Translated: CSVRETGVEAFF.

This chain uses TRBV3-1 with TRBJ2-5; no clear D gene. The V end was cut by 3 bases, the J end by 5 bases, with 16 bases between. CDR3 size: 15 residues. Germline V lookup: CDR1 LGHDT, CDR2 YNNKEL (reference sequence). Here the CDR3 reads CASSHSHVRYETQYF. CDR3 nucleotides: TGTGCCAGCAGCCATTCCCATGTGAGGTATGAGACCCAGTACTTC.